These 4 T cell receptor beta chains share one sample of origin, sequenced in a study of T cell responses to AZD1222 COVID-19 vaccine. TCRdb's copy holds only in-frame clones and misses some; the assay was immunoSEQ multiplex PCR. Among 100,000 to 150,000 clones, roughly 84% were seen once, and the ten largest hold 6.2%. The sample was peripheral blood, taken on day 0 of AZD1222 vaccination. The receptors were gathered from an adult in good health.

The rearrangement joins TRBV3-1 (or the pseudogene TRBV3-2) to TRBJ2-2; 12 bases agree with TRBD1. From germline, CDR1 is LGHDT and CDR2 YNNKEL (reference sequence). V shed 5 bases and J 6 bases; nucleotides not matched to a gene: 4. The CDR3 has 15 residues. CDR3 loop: CASSTGTGGPGELFF. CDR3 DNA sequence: TGTGCCAGCAGCACCGGGACAGGGGGCCCCGGGGAGCTGTTTTTT.

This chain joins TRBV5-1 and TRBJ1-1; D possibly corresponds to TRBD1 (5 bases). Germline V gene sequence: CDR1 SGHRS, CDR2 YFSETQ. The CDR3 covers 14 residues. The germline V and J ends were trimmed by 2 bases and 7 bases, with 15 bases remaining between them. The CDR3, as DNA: TGCGCCAGCAGCTTCGGTGCGGCTAGGGGTGAAGCTTTCTTT. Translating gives CASSFGAARGEAFF.

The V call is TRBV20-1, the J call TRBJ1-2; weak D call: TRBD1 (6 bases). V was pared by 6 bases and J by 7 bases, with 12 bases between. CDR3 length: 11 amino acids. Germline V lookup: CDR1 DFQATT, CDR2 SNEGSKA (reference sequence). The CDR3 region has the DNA TGCAGTGCAGGGGGGGATGGTGGCTACACCTTC. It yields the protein CSAGGDGGYTF.

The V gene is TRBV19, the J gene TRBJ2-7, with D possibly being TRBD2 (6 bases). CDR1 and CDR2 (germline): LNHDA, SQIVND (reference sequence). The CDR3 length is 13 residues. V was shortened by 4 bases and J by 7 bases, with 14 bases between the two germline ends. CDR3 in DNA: TGTGCCAGTAGTAGCCCGGCGGGACCGGAGCAGTACTTC. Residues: CASSSPAGPEQYF.